The subject of this entry is one T cell receptor (beta chain). Repertoires were generated with immunoSEQ multiplex PCR, while TCRdb's copy carries only in-frame clones and drops some. The table includes about 30,000 clones, around 94% detected once. These data come from a study of T cell changes during pregnancy in multiple sclerosis. Germline CDR1 and CDR2: LGHNA and YNFKEQ. The V gene end was trimmed by 8 bases and the J gene end by 8 bases; junction bases not matched to a gene: 17. This CDR3 spans 15 amino acids. This clonotype was obtained from a female donor with multiple sclerosis, enrolled in a pregnancy study. The rearrangement links TRBV4-2 to TRBJ1-2, with 7 bases matching TRBD1. The input for sequencing was CD8+ T cells from peripheral blood mononuclear cells, taken before pregnancy. CDR3 amino acids: CASGTKRGQWGGYTF. The CDR3 DNA reads as TGTGCCAGCGGGACAAAAAGGGGGCAGTGGGGCGGCTACACCTTC.